This T cell receptor (beta chain) was captured in a study (dated by TCRdb to between 2014 and 2017). Regarding the research as a whole: The study examined whether tumor-infiltrating Tregs in breast cancer are drawn from blood Tregs or arise in situ by conversion from other CD4+ T cell subsets. The study at large found these results: Tumor memory CD4+ T cell TCR gene usage clustered with blood and lymph node memory CD4+ cells and lymph node naive CD4+ cells. The validation in the larger cohort was limited to a single TCR beta V-J rearrangement instead of whole repertoires. The TCR alpha and beta sequences of tumor-infiltrating Tregs showed the greatest overlap with tumor naive CD4+ T cells, followed by blood naive CD4+ T cells.

Full-length TCR variable regions were amplified by 5' RACE PCR with constant-region reverse primers, and semi-nested PCR with Nested Universal Primer A was subsequently performed. The ReliaPrep RNA Cell Miniprep System was used to extract total RNA, which was then reverse transcribed into 5'RACE-ready cDNA with the SMARTer RACE 5'/3' Kit. Multiplex adaptors were used to barcode full-length TCR alpha and beta libraries, and the barcoded libraries were sequenced on an Illumina MiSeq. The authors' pipeline ran thus. For each of nine subset-tissue groups, sequencing data from the five patients were combined, and the groups were compared by unsupervised clustering of TCR gene usage. Repertoire similarity was calculated with the Morisita-Horn index, weighting shared sequences by their contribution to each repertoire. TCRdb reprocessing: public reads trimmed at Q25 with fastp, clones called with MiXCR, in-frame beta chains kept. All rows with the same CDR3 protein become a single entry with the most common DNA and genes. In this record, the V and J calls reflect TCRdb's handling and not the investigators' own analysis. In all, the sample holds roughly 42,000 distinct CDR3 sequences, and about 32% of those were seen once. Together, the top ten hold just over 4% of the sample.

Taken from the germline V gene (reference sequence), the CDR1 and CDR2 loops are LNHNV and YYDKDF. Trimming costs V 2 bases and J 3 bases, and their ends lie 13 bases apart. CDR3 length: 15 amino acids, cysteine to phenylalanine. Only the CDR3 portion is preserved as DNA: 45 bases, with reading frame beginning at the first base. As regards this clonotype: The antigen this receptor binds is unknown. The input lacks base qualities; no much larger clone sits a single base away.

CD4+CD45RO+CD25- cells were isolated as memory CD4+ T cells. Tregs, naive and memory CD4+ T cells from tumor, blood and ipsilateral draining lymph nodes of five breast cancer patients underwent full-length TCR alpha and beta sequencing. Tumor tissue and lymph nodes obtained by ipsilateral axillary dissection were perfused with PBS, cut into small pieces and digested using collagenase I and hyaluronidase. Sorted cell populations were confirmed by FACS to exceed 90% purity. The chain is made from TRBV15 and TRBJ1-2, with the D gene not confidently named. This sequence was found in a female donor with breast cancer. The sample taken for sequencing was tumor-infiltrating memory CD4+ T cells sorted from the breast tumor. The cell subset or site label on this specimen signifies: memory CD4+ T cells, CD4+CD45RO+CD25-. Here is the DNA: TGTGCCACCAGCAGAAGTAGGAGCAGTTACTATGGCTACACCTTC. Translated, it reads CATSRSRSSYYGYTF.